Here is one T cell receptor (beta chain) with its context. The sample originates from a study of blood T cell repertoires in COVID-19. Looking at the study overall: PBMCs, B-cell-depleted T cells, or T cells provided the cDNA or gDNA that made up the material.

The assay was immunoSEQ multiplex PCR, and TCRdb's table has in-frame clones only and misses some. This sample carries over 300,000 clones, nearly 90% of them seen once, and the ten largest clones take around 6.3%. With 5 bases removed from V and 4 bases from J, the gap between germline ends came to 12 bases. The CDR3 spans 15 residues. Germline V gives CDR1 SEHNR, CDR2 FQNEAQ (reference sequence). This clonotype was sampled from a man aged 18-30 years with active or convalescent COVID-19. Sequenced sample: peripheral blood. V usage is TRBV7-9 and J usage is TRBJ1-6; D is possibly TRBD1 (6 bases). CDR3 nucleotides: TGTGCCAGCAGCCCGGACAGCTGGTATAATTCACCCCTCCACTTT. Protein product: CASSPDSWYNSPLHF.